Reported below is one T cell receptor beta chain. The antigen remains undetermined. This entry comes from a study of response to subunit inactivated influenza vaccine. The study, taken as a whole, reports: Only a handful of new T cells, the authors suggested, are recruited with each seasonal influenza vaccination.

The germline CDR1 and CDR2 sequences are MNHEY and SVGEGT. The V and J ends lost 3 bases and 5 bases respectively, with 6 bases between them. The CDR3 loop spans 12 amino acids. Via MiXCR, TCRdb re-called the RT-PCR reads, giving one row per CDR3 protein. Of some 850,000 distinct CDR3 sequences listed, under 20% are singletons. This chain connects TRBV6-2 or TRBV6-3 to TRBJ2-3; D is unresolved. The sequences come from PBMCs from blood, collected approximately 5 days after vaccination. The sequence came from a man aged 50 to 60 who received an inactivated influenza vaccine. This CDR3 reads CASSYNRDTQYF. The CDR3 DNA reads TGTGCCAGCAGTTATAACCGAGATACGCAGTATTTT.